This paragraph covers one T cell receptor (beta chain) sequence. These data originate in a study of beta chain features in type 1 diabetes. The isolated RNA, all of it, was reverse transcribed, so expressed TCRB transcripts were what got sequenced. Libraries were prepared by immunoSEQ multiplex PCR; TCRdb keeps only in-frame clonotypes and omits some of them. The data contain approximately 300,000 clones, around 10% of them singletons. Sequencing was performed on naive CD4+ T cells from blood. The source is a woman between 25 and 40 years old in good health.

As DNA, the CDR3 is TGTGCCAGCTCACCACCCCCCAGGGGGAACTATGGCTACACCTTC. It codes for CASSPPPRGNYGYTF. The chain links TRBV18 to TRBJ1-2, with 7 bases identical to TRBD1. Unmatched junction bases numbered 3, after V lost 0 bases and J lost 2 bases. There are 15 residues in the CDR3. Germline V lookup: CDR1 KGHSH, CDR2 LQKENI.